These T cell receptor beta chains were read from a single sample in a study of T-cell memory formation after mild COVID-19. TCRdb ran MiXCR on the 5' RACE reads and lists one entry per CDR3 protein. The data contain some 64,000 distinct CDR3 sequences, 9% to 9.5% of them singletons. The sequenced material came from PBMCs or a T cell subset sorted from them (not recorded which). These receptors came from a man younger than 35 who had mild COVID-19 (a few samples of this study predate the infection). Cell type and time point are not known. CDR3s include the opening cysteine and the closing phenylalanine or tryptophan. D genes are given only for firm matches. Clone sizes are given selectively: once, few, many, or a class where the clone is expanded.

clone_size j_call d_call v_call cdr3_aa cdr3_nt
few TRBJ1-1 . TRBV4-3 CASSQNPQGITEAFF TGCGCCAGCAGCCAAAATCCCCAGGGGATCACTGAAGCTTTCTTT
few TRBJ2-5 . TRBV19 CASSIALQETQYF TGTGCCAGTAGTATCGCCCTCCAAGAGACCCAGTACTTC
few TRBJ2-3 . TRBV5-6 CASSLNILDTQYF TGTGCCAGCAGCTTGAACATTCTTGATACGCAGTATTTT
. TRBJ1-2 . TRBV20-1 CSAAGGYTF TGCAGTGCCGCGGGCGGCTACACCTTC
. TRBJ1-1 . TRBV20-1 CSARDLFHNLNTEAFF TGCAGTGCTAGAGATCTCTTCCACAATTTGAACACTGAAGCTTTCTTT
. TRBJ1-4 . TRBV5-1 CASSRGSATNEKLFF TGCGCCAGCAGCAGAGGGAGTGCAACTAATGAAAAACTGTTTTTT
. TRBJ2-5 TRBD1 TRBV12-3/TRBV12-4 CASSLETGLETQYF TGTGCCAGCAGTTTGGAGACAGGGTTAGAGACCCAGTACTTC
many TRBJ2-5 . TRBV18 CASSRSIGETQYF TGTGCCAGCTCTCGATCTATAGGAGAGACCCAGTACTTC
few TRBJ2-3 . TRBV2 CASSAEVTDTQYF TGTGCCAGCAGTGCGGAGGTCACAGATACGCAGTATTTT
. TRBJ2-2 . TRBV5-4 CASSLVQGRNTGELFF TGTGCCAGCAGCTTGGTGCAGGGTCGGAACACCGGGGAGCTGTTTTTT
. TRBJ1-2 . TRBV20-1 CSAGGHTNGYTF TGCAGTGCTGGCGGACATACAAATGGCTACACCTTC
many TRBJ1-2 TRBD1 TRBV5-1 CASSEGQGYGYTF TGCGCCAGCAGCGAAGGACAGGGCTATGGCTACACCTTC
many TRBJ2-3 . TRBV29-1 CSALPGLNTDTQYF TGCAGCGCCCTTCCGGGACTGAACACAGATACGCAGTATTTT
. TRBJ2-2 TRBD1 TRBV12-5 CASGLVLGTVGAGELFF TGTGCTAGTGGTTTGGTACTCGGGACAGTTGGAGCCGGGGAGCTGTTTTTT
few TRBJ1-6 . TRBV6-6 CASSSGANSPLHF TGTGCCAGCAGTTCAGGGGCAAATTCACCCCTCCACTTT
few TRBJ1-3 . TRBV6-5 CASSSSRSGGNTIYF TGTGCCAGCAGTTCGAGTCGGTCGGGAGGAAACACCATATATTTT
. TRBJ2-3 TRBD2 TRBV20-1 CSARLAGGDTQYF TGCAGTGCTAGACTAGCGGGGGGGGATACGCAGTATTTT
. TRBJ1-1 . TRBV6-6 CASSSHAGNTEAFF TGTGCCAGCAGTTCCCATGCAGGGAACACTGAAGCTTTCTTT
many TRBJ2-7 . TRBV7-9 CASSLSTRYHEQYF TGTGCCAGCAGCTTAAGTACGCGTTACCACGAGCAGTACTTC
few TRBJ2-5 TRBD1 TRBV4-3 CASSQEDRGLETQYF TGCGCCAGCAGCCAAGAAGACAGGGGGCTAGAGACCCAGTACTTC
. TRBJ2-3 TRBD2 TRBV20-1 CSSILPGLAGADTQYF TGCAGTTCCATACTCCCGGGACTAGCGGGCGCAGATACGCAGTATTTT
many TRBJ2-4 TRBD2 TRBV20-1 CSAAAGGAKNIQYF TGCAGTGCTGCGGCCGGGGGGGCCAAAAACATTCAGTACTTC
. TRBJ1-1 . TRBV3-1 CASSQVRNTEAFF TGTGCCAGCAGCCAAGTAAGGAACACTGAAGCTTTCTTT
few TRBJ1-2 . TRBV7-9 CASSLDVVYGYGYTF TGTGCCAGCAGCTTAGATGTGGTATATGGCTATGGCTACACCTTC
. TRBJ1-1 . TRBV20-1 CSATGGGSEAFF TGCAGTGCCACCGGGGGTGGGTCTGAAGCTTTCTTT
few TRBJ1-2 TRBD1 TRBV4-1 CASSQVLRRQGHGYTF TGCGCCAGCAGCCAAGTTTTACGTCGACAGGGCCATGGCTACACCTTC
. TRBJ2-7 TRBD2 TRBV7-9 CATHRGGGYEQYF TGTGCCACCCACCGGGGGGGCGGCTACGAGCAGTACTTC
few TRBJ2-3 . TRBV20-1 CSASQTVNTDTQYF TGCAGTGCTAGTCAAACAGTCAACACAGATACGCAGTATTTT
. TRBJ2-3 TRBD1 TRBV6-4 CASAIQQGSSTDTQYF TGTGCCAGCGCTATTCAACAGGGGTCCAGCACAGATACGCAGTATTTT
few TRBJ1-1 . TRBV9 CASSVVGGKNTEAFF TGTGCCAGCAGCGTAGTTGGGGGCAAGAACACTGAAGCTTTCTTT
once TRBJ2-2 . TRBV5-1 CASSPDTRANTGELFF TGCGCCAGCAGCCCGGACACAAGGGCAAACACCGGGGAGCTGTTTTTT
. TRBJ2-6 . TRBV30 CAWSVGGANVLTF TGTGCCTGGAGTGTAGGCGGGGCCAACGTCCTGACTTTC
. TRBJ2-5 TRBD1 TRBV7-2 CASSASQGYQETQYF TGTGCCAGCAGCGCGTCACAGGGGTACCAAGAGACCCAGTACTTC
. TRBJ2-1 TRBD2 TRBV12-3/TRBV12-4 CASSLSAGGLNEQFF TGTGCCAGCAGCCTCTCGGCGGGGGGGCTCAATGAGCAGTTCTTC
. TRBJ2-7 . TRBV4-1 CASSPRLFSYEQYF TGCGCCAGCAGCCCGCGACTGTTCTCCTACGAGCAGTACTTC
few TRBJ1-2 . TRBV12-3/TRBV12-4 CASSDGQYGYTF TGTGCCAGCAGTGACGGACAGTATGGCTACACCTTC
. TRBJ2-5 TRBD1 TRBV4-3 CASSQSGQGRETQYF TGCGCCAGCAGCCAATCCGGACAGGGGAGGGAGACCCAGTACTTC
. TRBJ1-4 . TRBV5-1 CASSLLSLNEKLFF TGCGCCAGCAGCTTGCTCAGCTTGAATGAAAAACTGTTTTTT
few TRBJ2-6 . TRBV7-2 CASSTSGSGANVLTF TGTGCCAGCAGTACCTCAGGGTCTGGGGCCAACGTCCTGACTTTC
few TRBJ2-5 . TRBV6-2/TRBV6-3 CASGLGGGRETQYF TGTGCCAGCGGATTAGGGGGGGGCCGGGAGACCCAGTACTTC
few TRBJ2-5 . TRBV5-1 CASGDQETQYF TGCGCCAGCGGCGACCAAGAGACCCAGTACTTC
. TRBJ2-5 TRBD2 TRBV6-6 CASSYPAGDQETQYF TGTGCCAGCAGTTATCCAGCGGGGGACCAAGAGACCCAGTACTTC
few TRBJ2-2 TRBD1 TRBV6-2/TRBV6-3 CASSWGQGASTGELFF TGTGCCAGCAGTTGGGGACAGGGGGCGTCCACCGGGGAGCTGTTTTTT
. TRBJ1-5 . TRBV20-1 CSARGGASNQPQHF TGCAGTGCTAGAGGGGGGGCGAGCAATCAGCCCCAGCATTTT
few TRBJ1-2 . TRBV29-1 CSAGQLGYTF TGCAGCGCCGGACAGCTTGGCTACACCTTC
. TRBJ1-6 . TRBV7-3 CASSLSGGGSPLHF TGTGCCAGCAGCTTAAGTGGGGGAGGTTCACCCCTCCACTTT
many TRBJ1-4 . TRBV7-9 CASSFRGVGEKLFF TGTGCCAGCAGCTTTCGCGGAGTCGGTGAAAAACTGTTTTTT
few TRBJ1-2 TRBD1 TRBV7-2 CASSLRTGADNYGYTF TGTGCCAGCAGCCTACGGACAGGGGCAGATAACTATGGCTACACCTTC
few TRBJ1-2 . TRBV20-1 CSARINYGYTF TGCAGTGCACGCATTAACTATGGCTACACCTTC
. TRBJ2-3 TRBD2 TRBV7-9 CASSWTSGSDTQYF TGTGCCAGCAGTTGGACTAGCGGGTCTGATACGCAGTATTTT
. TRBJ2-4 . TRBV5-1 CASSLGVRNIQYF TGCGCCAGCAGCTTGGGAGTACGTAACATTCAGTACTTC
. TRBJ1-2 . TRBV7-2 CASSANYGYTF TGTGCCAGCAGCGCCAACTATGGCTACACCTTC
. TRBJ2-3 . TRBV7-2 CASSQRTGLLTDTQYF TGTGCCAGCAGCCAGAGAACAGGCCTCCTCACAGATACGCAGTATTTT